This T cell receptor beta chain originates from a study of cytomegalovirus exposure and HLA in healthy donors. In the study overall: Earlier, some 180 million T cells were analyzed, and approximately 110 million unique TCR beta sequences were found among them.

This PCR relied on a set of 60 Vbeta primers and 13 Jbeta primers. This table comes from immunoSEQ multiplex PCR, and its TCRdb copy is limited to in-frame clones, with some not included. The sample holds approximately 83,000 clones, 65% to 85% seen once. Of note for this clone: The antigen is not known.

Study-wide results and limits: Productive rates of about 87% or about 30% were seen for most TCR beta V segments in an earlier analysis. In a later analysis, a genetic analysis reported fewer productive-TCR N-insertions in an Asian-associated ancestry cluster than the cohort average. Analysis was performed later, and it showed HLA-associated TCR beta chains to be more clonally expanded than equally common others.

The CDR3 spans 16 residues. V gave up 2 bases and J gave up 7 bases, with 17 bases separating them. CDR1 and CDR2 from the germline V gene are SGHTA and FQGNSA. Sequencing was done on a sample of PBMCs. This TCR was sampled from a man younger than 35 in good health and CMV-seronegative. The chain joins TRBV7-2 to TRBJ1-4; D possibly corresponds to TRBD1 (5 bases). The chain's CDR3 is CASSLFHSGKGEKLFF. CDR3 DNA: TGTGCCAGCAGCTTATTTCACTCAGGGAAGGGTGAAAAACTGTTTTTT.